The 22 T cell receptor beta chains given below trace back to one sample, sequenced in a study of identical twins. TCRdb itself ran the 5' RACE reads through MiXCR, one entry per CDR3 protein. The table has fewer than 550,000 distinct CDR3 sequences, about 15% seen once; the top ten hold roughly 0.42%. These records were also assigned to another study, of yellow fever vaccine responses in identical twins.

The source material was CD4+ T cells sorted from blood. These receptors were collected from a young woman in good health.

This clonotype appeared a few times. V usage is TRBV12-3 or TRBV12-4 and J usage is TRBJ1-2; the match to TRBD1 covers 7 bases. The CDR3 extends over 15 amino acids. V gave up 5 bases and J gave up 4 bases; unmatched junction bases: 10. CDR3 in DNA: TGTGCCAGCAGTGACCGGGACAGAGGTAGCTATGGCTACACCTTC. This translates into CASSDRDRGSYGYTF.

This chain links TRBV2 with TRBJ2-7, with 13 bases identical to TRBD2. This CDR3 contains 17 residues. Germline CDR1 is SNHLY and CDR2 is FYNNEI. The J segment lost 4 bases and the V segment lost 0 bases, leaving 6 bases of the junction unmatched. The CDR3 sequence: CASSEAVVGLAGYEQYV. In nucleotides, the CDR3 is TGTGCCAGCAGTGAAGCGGTAGTGGGACTAGCGGGGTACGAGCAGTACGTC.

This clonotype was counted a few times. This chain joins TRBV12-3 or TRBV12-4 and TRBJ1-6; D might be TRBD1 (5 bases). Trimming took off 6 bases at V and 7 bases at J, with 13 bases between the two ends. The CDR3 length is 14 residues. The CDR3 reads CASRPGFNNSPLHF. The CDR3 nucleotides are TGTGCCAGCAGACCAGGGTTTAACAATTCACCCCTCCACTTT.

This clonotype was observed a handful of times. The chain employs TRBV7-8 and TRBJ1-6, with D possibly TRBD1 on 5 matching bases. Germline V gives CDR1 SGHVS, CDR2 FQNEAQ. The CDR3 is 14 residues long. V gave up 11 bases and J gave up 6 bases, with 17 bases separating them. The CDR3 DNA reads as TGTGCCTCACGGGAGGACATTCCTAATTCACCCCTCCACTTT. This encodes CASREDIPNSPLHF.

The chain is built from TRBV6-1 and TRBJ2-7, with 12 bases that match TRBD1. This CDR3 comprises 16 residues. Germline trimming cut 6 bases from V and 7 bases from J; bases unmatched to any gene: 13. CDR1 MNHNS and CDR2 SASEGT come from the germline V gene. The DNA of the CDR3 is TGTGCCAGCAGACAAGGCTTGGGACAGGGGGCTAGTGAGCAGTACTTC. Amino acid sequence: CASRQGLGQGASEQYF.

This clonotype turned up a few times. J is TRBJ2-2 and V is TRBV12-3 or TRBV12-4; D unclear. This CDR3 has 11 amino acids. Trimming removed 8 bases at V and 4 bases at J, with 5 bases between. The CDR3 is CASRVTGELFF. Written as DNA, the CDR3 is TGTGCCAGCCGGGTCACCGGGGAGCTGTTTTTT.

This clonotype came up a few times. The V gene is TRBV5-1, the J gene TRBJ2-3, with 12 bases fitting TRBD2. The germline V gene has CDR1 SGHRS and CDR2 YFSETQ. V lost 4 bases to trimming and J lost 2 bases; unmatched junction nucleotides: 5. This CDR3 contains 16 residues. CDR3 region: CASSRWTSGTTDTQYF. The CDR3 DNA reads TGCGCCAGCAGCCGATGGACTAGCGGGACCACAGATACGCAGTATTTT.

V gene TRBV25-1 combines with J gene TRBJ1-5; no definite D call. Trimming took off 6 bases at V and 5 bases at J, with 8 bases between the two ends. This CDR3 spans 12 amino acids. Germline-derived CDR1 and CDR2 are MGHDK and SYGVNS. In nucleotides, the CDR3 is TGTGCCAGCAGAGGCACAGATCAGCCCCAGCATTTT. It specifies CASRGTDQPQHF. Full variable domain (missing parts from reference TRBV25-1 and TRBJ1-5): EADIYQTPRYLVIGTGKKITLECSQTMGHDKMYWYQQDPGMELHLIHYSYGVNSTEKGDLSSESTVSRIRTEHFPLTLESARPSHTSQYLCASRGTDQPQHFGDGTRLSIL.

Here the CDR3 reads CASSPLVASGDTYEQYF. CDR3 in DNA: TGTGCCAGCTCACCACTAGTGGCTAGCGGGGACACCTACGAGCAGTACTTC. The rearrangement uses TRBV18 and TRBJ2-7; TRBD2 aligns across 9 bases. V gave up 1 base and J gave up 2 bases; unmatched junction bases: 9. Germline V gene lookup returns CDR1 KGHSH and CDR2 LQKENI. This CDR3 contains 17 residues.

The table lists this clonotype with a few counts. The chain recombines TRBV5-1 with TRBJ2-5, with D possibly TRBD2 on 6 matching bases. Trimming left V 4 bases short and J 4 bases short, with 14 bases between. The CDR3 covers 14 residues. The germline V gene encodes CDR1 SGHRS and CDR2 YFSETQ. CDR3 sequence: CASSSGGVSETQYF. The CDR3 region has the DNA TGCGCCAGCAGCAGTGGCGGGGTTTCAGAGACCCAGTACTTC.

This clonotype was detected a few times. The rearrangement joins TRBV7-3 to TRBJ1-5; 8 bases are a match to TRBD1. Germline V gene lookup returns CDR1 SGHTA and CDR2 FQGTGA. The CDR3 is 14 residues long. Unmatched junction bases numbered 4, after V lost 5 bases and J lost 4 bases. CDR3 sequence (DNA): TGTGCCAGCAGCATCGACAGGGGTAATCAGCCCCAGCATTTT. Its protein is CASSIDRGNQPQHF.

V is TRBV5-5 and J is TRBJ2-1; TRBD2 might be the D (7 bases). The germline V gene encodes CDR1 SGHKS and CDR2 YYEKEE (reference sequence). CDR3 length equals 12 residues. Trimming shortened V by 5 bases and J by 9 bases, and 12 bases separated the two germline ends. CDR3: CASRRGAGEQFF. The CDR3 nucleotides are TGTGCCAGCAGACGGGGGGCTGGTGAGCAGTTCTTC.

A few counts support this clonotype. The chain recombines TRBV3-1 with TRBJ2-3; TRBD1 aligns across 8 bases. From germline, CDR1 is LGHDT and CDR2 YNNKEL (reference sequence). V dropped 4 bases and J dropped 6; count of bases not matched to a gene: 9. The length of the CDR3 is 15 residues. This CDR3 is CASSRIGQGADTQYF. CDR3 DNA: TGTGCCAGCAGCCGCATAGGACAGGGAGCGGATACGCAGTATTTT.

The chain uses TRBV10-1 and TRBJ2-3; D gene unclear. The germline gives CDR1 WNHNN, CDR2 SYGVQD (reference sequence). Trimming cost V 0 bases and J 6 bases, with 7 bases left between them. The CDR3 sequence is 13 residues long. The CDR3 sequence is CASSESRLDTQYF. As DNA, the CDR3 is TGCGCCAGCAGTGAGTCACGGTTGGATACGCAGTATTTT.

This clonotype was seen a few times. This chain joins TRBV4-1 and TRBJ2-1, with no clear D. This CDR3 is 16 amino acids long. The V end was cut by 1 base, the J end by 0 bases, with 10 bases between. CDR1 and CDR2 (germline): MGHRA, YSYEKL. The CDR3 sequence is CASSQAPGTSYNEQFF. In DNA, the CDR3 is TGCGCCAGCAGCCAAGCCCCCGGTACCTCCTACAATGAGCAGTTCTTC.

This clonotype turned up a few times. The rearrangement uses TRBV27 and TRBJ2-2; maybe TRBD1 (7 bases). The ends were cut back, 7 bases at V and 0 bases at J, with 12 bases in the middle. Looked up from germline, CDR1 is MNHEY and CDR2 is SMNVEV (reference sequence). The CDR3 is 15 residues long. The CDR3 DNA reads TGTGCCAGCAAACAGGGGAGGACGAACACCGGGGAGCTGTTTTTT. This codes for CASKQGRTNTGELFF.

V and J are TRBV15 and TRBJ2-7, with 7 nucleotides matching TRBD1. The CDR3 loop spans 15 amino acids. V lost 2 bases to trimming and J lost 4 bases; unmatched junction nucleotides: 8. CDR1 and CDR2 from the germline V gene are LNHNV and YYDKDF (reference sequence). CDR3 sequence: CATSRKGQPSYEQYF. CDR3 bases: TGTGCCACCAGCAGAAAGGGACAGCCCTCTTACGAGCAGTACTTC.

V usage is TRBV12-3 or TRBV12-4 and J usage is TRBJ1-2; D is unresolved. V gave up 7 bases and J gave up 4 bases, with 10 bases separating them. The CDR3 consists of 12 residues. The CDR3: CASMLNLYGYTF. Here the CDR3 DNA reads TGTGCCAGCATGCTGAACCTCTATGGCTACACCTTC.

This chain links TRBV5-1 with TRBJ2-3; D uncertain. Germline CDR1 is SGHRS and CDR2 is YFSETQ. V was pared by 4 bases and J by 2 bases, with 8 bases between. The CDR3 runs 13 residues. The CDR3 coding sequence is TGCGCCAGCAGCCACAGCAACACAGATACGCAGTATTTT. Amino acid sequence: CASSHSNTDTQYF. The entire variable domain, with the rest obtained from reference TRBV5-1 and TRBJ2-3, is as follows: KAGVTQTPRYLIKTRGQQVTLSCSPISGHRSVSWYQQTPGQGLQFLFEYFSETQRNKGNFPGRFSGRQFSNSRSEMNVSTLELGDSALYLCASSHSNTDTQYFGPGTRLTVL.

The chain couples TRBV20-1 to TRBJ2-5, with no clear D. CDR3 length equals 10 residues. V was pared by 4 bases and J by 0 bases, with 0 bases between. From germline, CDR1 is DFQATT and CDR2 SNEGSKA (reference sequence). The CDR3 nucleotides read TGCAGTGCTAACCAAGAGACCCAGTACTTC. Its translation: CSANQETQYF.

This clonotype was seen many times. The rearrangement joins TRBV11-1 to TRBJ1-2; 7 bases are shared with TRBD1. The CDR3 consists of 18 residues. CDR1 SGHAT and CDR2 FQDESV come from the germline V gene (reference sequence). V was clipped by 4 bases and J by 2 bases; unmatched bases: 16. The chain's CDR3 is CASSYSASGTANNYGYTF. CDR3 nucleotides: TGTGCCAGCAGCTACTCGGCGTCCGGGACAGCGAACAACTATGGCTACACCTTC.

This clonotype was observed a handful of times. This chain connects TRBV28 to TRBJ2-7; D gene unclear. Germline CDR1 and CDR2: MDHEN and SYDVKM. This CDR3 comprises 12 residues. Trimming removed 8 bases from V and 2 bases from J, with 10 bases in between. The CDR3: CASVRGTYEQYF. The CDR3 nucleotides are TGTGCCAGCGTTCGTGGGACCTACGAGCAGTACTTC. The variable domain in full, completed from reference TRBV28 and TRBJ2-7, reads DVKVTQSSRYLVKRTGEKVFLECVQDMDHENMFWYRQDPGLGLRLIYFSYDVKMKEKGDIPEGYSVSREKKERFSLILESASTNQTSMYLCASVRGTYEQYFGPGTRLTVT.